This TCR beta chain derives from a study of blood T cell repertoires in COVID-19. Across the whole study: Samples came from the United States, Italy and Spain, spanning acute and convalescent COVID-19. T cells, B-cell-depleted T cells, or PBMCs supplied cDNA or gDNA.

The length of the CDR3 is 16 residues. Trimming shortened V by 6 bases and J by 3 bases, and 21 bases separated the two germline ends. The germline gives CDR1 SGHNT, CDR2 YYREEE (reference sequence). In the study's own analysis: Nucleated cell counts were estimated from reference gene primer amplification. The protocol was immunoSEQ multiplex PCR, while the TCRdb copy is restricted to in-frame clones and leaves out a portion. The V and J calls and clone size are taken from that table; D and trimming were inferred from the DNA. The table includes fewer than 250,000 clones, approximately 82% detected once.

Sequences were obtained from peripheral blood. This sequence originates from a man aged 45-60 years with active or convalescent COVID-19. This chain joins TRBV5-4 and TRBJ1-2, with D possibly being TRBD1 (5 bases). CDR3 DNA: TGTGCCAGCAACCCCCGGGGGAGGACTGAAGACTATGGCTACACCTTC. This encodes CASNPRGRTEDYGYTF.